This T cell receptor beta chain is from a study of blood T cell repertoires in COVID-19. Germline trimming cut 4 bases from V and 1 base from J; bases unmatched to any gene: 3. The CDR3 loop spans 14 amino acids. The germline V gene encodes CDR1 SNHLY and CDR2 FYNNEI. Using immunoSEQ multiplex PCR, the repertoire was profiled, and TCRdb retains in-frame clones only, with some absent. The data show around 100,000 clones, roughly 80% seen once. This clonotype originated in a middle-aged woman with acute or convalescent COVID-19. This rearrangement joins TRBV2 to TRBJ1-1; 7 bases line up with TRBD1. The specimen was peripheral blood. CDR3 DNA: TGTGCCAGCAGTGTTACAGGGGCGAACACTGAAGCTTTCTTT. As protein: CASSVTGANTEAFF.